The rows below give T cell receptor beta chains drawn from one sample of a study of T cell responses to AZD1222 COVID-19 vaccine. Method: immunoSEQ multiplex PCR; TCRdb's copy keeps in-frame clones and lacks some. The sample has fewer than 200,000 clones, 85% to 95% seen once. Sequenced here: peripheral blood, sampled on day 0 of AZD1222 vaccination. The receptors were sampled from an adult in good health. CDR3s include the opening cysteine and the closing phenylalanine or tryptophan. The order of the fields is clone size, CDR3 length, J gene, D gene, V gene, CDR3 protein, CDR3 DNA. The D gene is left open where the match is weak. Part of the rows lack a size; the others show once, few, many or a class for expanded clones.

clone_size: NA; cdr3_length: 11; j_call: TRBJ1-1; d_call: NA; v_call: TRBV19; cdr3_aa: CASSIPGEAFF; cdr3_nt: TGTGCCAGTAGTATCCCGGGGGAAGCTTTCTTT
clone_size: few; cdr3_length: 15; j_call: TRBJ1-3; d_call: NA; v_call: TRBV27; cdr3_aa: CASSLRGHDGNTIYF; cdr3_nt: TGTGCCAGCAGTTTACGAGGGCATGACGGAAACACCATATATTTT
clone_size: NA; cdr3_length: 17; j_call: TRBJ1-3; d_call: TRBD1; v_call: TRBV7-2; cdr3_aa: CASSFGPGGKGGNTIYF; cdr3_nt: TGTGCCAGCAGTTTCGGCCCAGGGGGCAAGGGAGGAAACACCATATATTTT
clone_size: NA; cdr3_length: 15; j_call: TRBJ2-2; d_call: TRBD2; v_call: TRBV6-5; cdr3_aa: CASSSLAGGPGELFF; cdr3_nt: TGTGCCAGCAGCTCACTAGCGGGGGGGCCCGGGGAGCTGTTTTTT
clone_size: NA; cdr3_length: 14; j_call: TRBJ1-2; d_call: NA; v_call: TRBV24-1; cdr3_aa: CATSDWGVNYGYTF; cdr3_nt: TGTGCCACCAGTGACTGGGGAGTTAACTATGGCTACACCTTC
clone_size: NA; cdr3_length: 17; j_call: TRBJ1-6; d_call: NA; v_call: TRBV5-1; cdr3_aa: CASSSGYGSAYNSPLHF; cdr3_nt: TGCGCCAGCAGCTCCGGATATGGGAGTGCCTATAATTCACCCCTCCACTTT
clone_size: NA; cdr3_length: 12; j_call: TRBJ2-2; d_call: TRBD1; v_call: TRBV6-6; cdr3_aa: CASRQGSGELFF; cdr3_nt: TGTGCCAGCCGACAGGGATCCGGGGAGCTGTTTTTT
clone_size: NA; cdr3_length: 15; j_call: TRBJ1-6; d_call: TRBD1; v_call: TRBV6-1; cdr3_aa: CASSEVWAGGSPLHF; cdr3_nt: TGTGCCAGCAGTGAGGTTTGGGCAGGGGGATCACCCCTCCACTTT
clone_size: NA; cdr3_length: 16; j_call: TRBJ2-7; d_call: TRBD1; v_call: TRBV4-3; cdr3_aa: CASSQRYTGGAYEQYF; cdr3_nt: TGCGCCAGCAGCCAAAGATACACAGGGGGCGCGTACGAGCAGTACTTC
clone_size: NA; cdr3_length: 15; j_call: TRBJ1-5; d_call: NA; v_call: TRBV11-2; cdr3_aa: CASSLAGGSNQPQHF; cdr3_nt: TGTGCCAGCAGCTTAGCCGGGGGCTCCAATCAGCCCCAGCATTTT
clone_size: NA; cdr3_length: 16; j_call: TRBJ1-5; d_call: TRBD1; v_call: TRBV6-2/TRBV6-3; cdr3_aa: CASSYSRQGGDQPQHF; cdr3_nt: TGTGCCAGCAGTTACTCGAGGCAGGGGGGCGATCAGCCCCAGCATTTT
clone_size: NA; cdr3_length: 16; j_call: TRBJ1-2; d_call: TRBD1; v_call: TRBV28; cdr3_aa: CASMPPTGQGIGGYTF; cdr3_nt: TGTGCCAGCATGCCACCGACGGGACAGGGGATTGGTGGCTACACCTTC
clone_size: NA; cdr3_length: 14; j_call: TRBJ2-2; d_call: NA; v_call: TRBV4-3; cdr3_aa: CASSQGTYTGELFF; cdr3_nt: TGCGCCAGCAGCCAAGGGACTTACACCGGGGAGCTGTTTTTT
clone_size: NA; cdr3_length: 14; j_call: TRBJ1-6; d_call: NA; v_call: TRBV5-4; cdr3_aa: CAISRADYNSPLHF; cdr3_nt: TGTGCCATCTCCCGGGCGGATTATAATTCACCCCTCCACTTT
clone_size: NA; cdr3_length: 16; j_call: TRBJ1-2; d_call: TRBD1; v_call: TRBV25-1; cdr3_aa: CASSESPGQGGDGYTF; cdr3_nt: TGTGCCAGCAGTGAATCTCCCGGACAGGGTGGTGATGGCTACACCTTC
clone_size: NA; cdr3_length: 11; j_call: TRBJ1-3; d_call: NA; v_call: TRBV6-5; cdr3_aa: CATHAGNTIYF; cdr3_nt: TGTGCCACCCACGCTGGAAACACCATATATTTT
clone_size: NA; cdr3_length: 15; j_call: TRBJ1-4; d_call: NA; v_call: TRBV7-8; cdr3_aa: CASSFTGTRNEKLFF; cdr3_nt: TGTGCCAGCAGCTTTACCGGGACAAGAAATGAAAAACTGTTTTTT
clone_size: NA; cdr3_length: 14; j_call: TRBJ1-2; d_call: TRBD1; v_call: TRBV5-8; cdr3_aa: CASSSRTGYSGYTF; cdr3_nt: TGTGCCAGCAGCTCCCGGACAGGGTATTCCGGCTACACCTTC
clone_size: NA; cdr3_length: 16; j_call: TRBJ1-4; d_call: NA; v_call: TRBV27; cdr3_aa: CASSKGVPTINEKLFF; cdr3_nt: TGTGCCAGCAGCAAGGGGGTCCCCACGATTAATGAAAAACTGTTTTTT
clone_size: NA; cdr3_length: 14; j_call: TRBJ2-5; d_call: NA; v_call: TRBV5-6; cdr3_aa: CASTGVMTKETQYF; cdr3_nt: TGTGCCAGTACGGGGGTGATGACCAAAGAGACCCAGTACTTC
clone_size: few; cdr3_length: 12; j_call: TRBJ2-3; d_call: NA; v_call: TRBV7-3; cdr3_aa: CASGRDADTQYF; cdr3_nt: TGTGCCAGTGGACGTGATGCAGATACGCAGTATTTT
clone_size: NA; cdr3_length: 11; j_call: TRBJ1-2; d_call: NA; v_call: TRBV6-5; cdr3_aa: CASSQNYGYTF; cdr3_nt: TGTGCCAGCAGTCAAAACTATGGCTACACCTTC
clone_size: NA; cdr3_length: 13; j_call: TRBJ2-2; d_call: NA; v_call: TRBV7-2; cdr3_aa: CASGLVSGGELFF; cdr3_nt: TGTGCCAGCGGCCTGGTCTCGGGCGGGGAGCTGTTTTTT
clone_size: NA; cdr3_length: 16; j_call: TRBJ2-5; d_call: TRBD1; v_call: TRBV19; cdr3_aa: CASSIAGTGGQETQYF; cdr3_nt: TGTGCCAGTAGTATAGCGGGGACAGGGGGGCAAGAGACCCAGTACTTC
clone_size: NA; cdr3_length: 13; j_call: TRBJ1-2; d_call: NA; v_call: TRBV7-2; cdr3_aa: CASSLAGIDGYTF; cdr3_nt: TGTGCCAGCAGCTTAGCCGGGATCGATGGCTACACCTTC
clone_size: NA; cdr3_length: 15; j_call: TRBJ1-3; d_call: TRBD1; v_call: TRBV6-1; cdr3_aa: CASSDQGGYGNTIYF; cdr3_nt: TGTGCCAGCAGTGATCAAGGGGGCTATGGAAACACCATATATTTT
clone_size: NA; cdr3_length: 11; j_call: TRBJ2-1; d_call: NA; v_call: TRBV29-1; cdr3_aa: CSANRTNEQFF; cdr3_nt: TGCAGCGCAAACCGAACTAATGAGCAGTTCTTC
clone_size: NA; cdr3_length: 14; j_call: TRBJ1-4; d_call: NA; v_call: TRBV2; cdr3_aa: CASRHREEGEKLFF; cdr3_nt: TGTGCCAGCAGACACAGGGAGGAGGGTGAAAAACTGTTTTTT
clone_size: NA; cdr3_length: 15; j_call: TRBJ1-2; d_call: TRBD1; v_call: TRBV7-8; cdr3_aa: CASSPNRGPNYGYTF; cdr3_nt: TGTGCCAGCAGCCCAAACAGGGGCCCTAACTATGGCTACACCTTC
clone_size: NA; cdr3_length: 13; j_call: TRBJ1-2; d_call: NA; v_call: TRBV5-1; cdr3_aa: CASSRDTQGGYTF; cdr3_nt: TGCGCCAGCAGCCGGGACACCCAAGGAGGCTACACCTTC
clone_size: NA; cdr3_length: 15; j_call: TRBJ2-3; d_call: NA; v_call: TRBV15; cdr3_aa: CATSSSSVSTDTQYF; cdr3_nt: TGTGCCACCAGCAGCTCTAGCGTGAGCACAGATACGCAGTATTTT
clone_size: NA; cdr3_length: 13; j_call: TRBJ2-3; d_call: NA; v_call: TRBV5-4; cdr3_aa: CAGTAGTTDTQYF; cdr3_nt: TGTGCCGGAACAGCGGGCACCACAGATACGCAGTATTTT
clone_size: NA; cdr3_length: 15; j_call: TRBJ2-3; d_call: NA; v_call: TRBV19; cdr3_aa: CASTSGTSITDTQYF; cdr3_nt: TGTGCCAGTACCTCGGGGACAAGTATCACAGATACGCAGTATTTT
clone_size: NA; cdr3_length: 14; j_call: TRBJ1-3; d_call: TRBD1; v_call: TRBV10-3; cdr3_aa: CAISDRGDGNTIYF; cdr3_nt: TGTGCCATCAGCGACAGGGGTGATGGAAACACCATATATTTT
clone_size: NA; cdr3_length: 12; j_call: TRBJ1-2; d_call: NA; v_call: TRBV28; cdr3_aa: CASSSSYYGYTF; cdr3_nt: TGTGCCAGCAGTAGTTCGTACTATGGCTACACCTTC
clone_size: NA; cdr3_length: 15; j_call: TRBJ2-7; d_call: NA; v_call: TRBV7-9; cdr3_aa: CASSYQTASSYEQYF; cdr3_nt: TGTGCCAGCAGCTATCAGACAGCCAGCTCCTACGAGCAGTACTTC
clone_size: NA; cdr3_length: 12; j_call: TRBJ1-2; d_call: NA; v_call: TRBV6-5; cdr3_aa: CASQGHDYGYTF; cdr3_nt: TGTGCCAGCCAGGGGCACGACTATGGCTACACCTTC
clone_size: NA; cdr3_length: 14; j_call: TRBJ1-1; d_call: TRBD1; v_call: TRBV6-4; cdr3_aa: CASMAGQGATEAFF; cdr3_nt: TGTGCCAGCATGGCGGGACAGGGGGCAACTGAAGCTTTCTTT
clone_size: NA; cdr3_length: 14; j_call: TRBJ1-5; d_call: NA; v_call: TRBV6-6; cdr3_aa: CASGVRAGNQPQHF; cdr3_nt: TGTGCCAGCGGGGTTAGGGCCGGCAATCAGCCCCAGCATTTT
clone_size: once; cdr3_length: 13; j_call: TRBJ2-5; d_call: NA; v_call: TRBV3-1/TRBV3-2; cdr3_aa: CASSQEYRETQYF; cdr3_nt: TGTGCCAGCAGCCAAGAGTATCGGGAGACCCAGTACTTC
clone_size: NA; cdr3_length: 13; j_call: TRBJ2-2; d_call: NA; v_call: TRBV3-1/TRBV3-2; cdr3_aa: CASSQVATGELFF; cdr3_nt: TGTGCCAGCAGCCAAGTGGCCACCGGGGAGCTGTTTTTT
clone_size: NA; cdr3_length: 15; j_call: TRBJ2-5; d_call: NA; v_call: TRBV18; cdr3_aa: CASSPVRQVGETQYF; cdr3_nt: TGTGCCAGCTCACCAGTAAGACAAGTAGGAGAGACCCAGTACTTC
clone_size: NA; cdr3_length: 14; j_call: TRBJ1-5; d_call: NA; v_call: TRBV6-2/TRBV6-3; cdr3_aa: CASSYWGADQPQHF; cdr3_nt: TGTGCCAGCAGTTACTGGGGGGCGGATCAGCCCCAGCATTTT
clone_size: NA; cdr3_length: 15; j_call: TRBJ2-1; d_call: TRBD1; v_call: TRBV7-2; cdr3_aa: CASSQRQGTYNEQFF; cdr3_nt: TGTGCCAGCAGCCAAAGACAGGGTACCTACAATGAGCAGTTCTTC
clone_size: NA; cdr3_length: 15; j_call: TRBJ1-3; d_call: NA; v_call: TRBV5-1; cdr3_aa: CASSLEGHPGNTIYF; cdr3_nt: TGCGCCAGCAGCTTGGAGGGACATCCTGGAAACACCATATATTTT
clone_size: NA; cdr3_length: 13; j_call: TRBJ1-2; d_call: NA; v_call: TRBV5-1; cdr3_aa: CASSSAGDYGYTF; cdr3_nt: TGCGCCAGCAGCTCCGCAGGGGACTATGGCTACACCTTC
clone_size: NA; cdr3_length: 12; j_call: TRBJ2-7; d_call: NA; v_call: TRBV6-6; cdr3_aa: CASTGASYEQYF; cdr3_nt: TGTGCCAGCACTGGGGCTTCCTACGAGCAGTACTTC
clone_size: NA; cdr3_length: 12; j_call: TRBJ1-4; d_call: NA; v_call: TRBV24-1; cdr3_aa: CATSDSHEKLFF; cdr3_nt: TGTGCCACCAGTGACTCGCATGAAAAACTGTTTTTT
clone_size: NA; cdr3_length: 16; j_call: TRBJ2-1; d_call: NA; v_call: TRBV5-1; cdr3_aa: CASSAGRAPGVDEQFF; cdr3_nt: TGCGCCAGCAGCGCCGGTCGGGCTCCAGGGGTGGATGAGCAGTTCTTC
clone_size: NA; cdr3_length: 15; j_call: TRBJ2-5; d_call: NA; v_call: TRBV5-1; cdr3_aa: CASSRWDGAQETQYF; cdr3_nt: TGCGCCAGCAGCCGATGGGACGGAGCCCAAGAGACCCAGTACTTC
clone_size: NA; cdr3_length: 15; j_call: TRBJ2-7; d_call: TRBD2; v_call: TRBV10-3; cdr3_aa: CAISATSGGRYEQYF; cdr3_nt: TGTGCCATCAGTGCTACTAGCGGGGGAAGGTACGAGCAGTACTTC
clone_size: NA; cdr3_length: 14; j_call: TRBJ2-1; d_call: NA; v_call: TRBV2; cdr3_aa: CASSNSGGAREQFF; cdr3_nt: TGTGCCAGCAGTAACAGCGGTGGGGCACGGGAGCAGTTCTTC